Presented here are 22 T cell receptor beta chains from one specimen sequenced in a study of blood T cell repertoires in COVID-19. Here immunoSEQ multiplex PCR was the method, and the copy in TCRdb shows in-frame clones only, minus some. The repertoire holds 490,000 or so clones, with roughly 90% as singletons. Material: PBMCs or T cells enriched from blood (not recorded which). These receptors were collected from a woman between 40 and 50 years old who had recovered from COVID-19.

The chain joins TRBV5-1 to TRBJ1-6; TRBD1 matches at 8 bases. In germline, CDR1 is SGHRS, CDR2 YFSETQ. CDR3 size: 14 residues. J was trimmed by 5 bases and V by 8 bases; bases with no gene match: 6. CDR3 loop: CASNTGGDNSPLHF. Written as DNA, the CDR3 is TGCGCCAGTAACACAGGGGGTGATAATTCACCCCTCCACTTT. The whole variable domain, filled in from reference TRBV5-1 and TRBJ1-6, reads KAGVTQTPRYLIKTRGQQVTLSCSPISGHRSVSWYQQTPGQGLQFLFEYFSETQRNKGNFPGRFSGRQFSNSRSEMNVSTLELGDSALYLCASNTGGDNSPLHFGNGTRLTVT.

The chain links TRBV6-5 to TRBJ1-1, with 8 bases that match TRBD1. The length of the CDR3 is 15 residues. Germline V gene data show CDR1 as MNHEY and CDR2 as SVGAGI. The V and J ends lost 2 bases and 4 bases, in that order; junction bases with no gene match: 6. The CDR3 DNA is TGTGCCAGCAGTTACCGGACAGGGACGGCCACTGAAGCTTTCTTT. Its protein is CASSYRTGTATEAFF.

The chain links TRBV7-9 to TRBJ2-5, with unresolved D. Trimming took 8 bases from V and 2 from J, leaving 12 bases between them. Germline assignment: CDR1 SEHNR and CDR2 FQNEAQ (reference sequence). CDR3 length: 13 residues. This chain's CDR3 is CASRWQVQETQYF. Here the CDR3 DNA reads TGTGCCAGCCGCTGGCAAGTGCAAGAGACCCAGTACTTC.

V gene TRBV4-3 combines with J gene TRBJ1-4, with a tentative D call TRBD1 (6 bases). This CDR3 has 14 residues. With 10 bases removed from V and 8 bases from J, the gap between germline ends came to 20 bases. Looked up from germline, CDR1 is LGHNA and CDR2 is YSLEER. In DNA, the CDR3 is TGCGCCACCAAGCGGGACGCTGGGGGCGAAAAACTGTTTTTT. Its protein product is CATKRDAGGEKLFF.

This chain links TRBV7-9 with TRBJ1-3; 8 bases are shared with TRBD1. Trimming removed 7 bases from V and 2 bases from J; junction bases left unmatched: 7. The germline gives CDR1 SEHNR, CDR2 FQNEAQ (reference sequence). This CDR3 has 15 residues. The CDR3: CASNWGQEAGNTIYF. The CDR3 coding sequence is TGTGCCAGCAACTGGGGACAGGAGGCTGGAAACACCATATATTTT.

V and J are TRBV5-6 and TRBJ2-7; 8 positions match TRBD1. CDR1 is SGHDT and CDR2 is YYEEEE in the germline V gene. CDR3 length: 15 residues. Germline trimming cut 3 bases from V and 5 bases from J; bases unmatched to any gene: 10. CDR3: CASSSPGTGDNEQYF. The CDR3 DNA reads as TGTGCCAGCAGCTCTCCCGGGACAGGCGACAACGAGCAGTACTTC.

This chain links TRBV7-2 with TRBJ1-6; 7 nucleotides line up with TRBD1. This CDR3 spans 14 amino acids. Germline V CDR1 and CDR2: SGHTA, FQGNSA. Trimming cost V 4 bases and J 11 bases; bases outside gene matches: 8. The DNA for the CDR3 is TGTGCCAGCAGCTCTAAGACAGGGACCGCACCCCTCCACTTT. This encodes CASSSKTGTAPLHF.

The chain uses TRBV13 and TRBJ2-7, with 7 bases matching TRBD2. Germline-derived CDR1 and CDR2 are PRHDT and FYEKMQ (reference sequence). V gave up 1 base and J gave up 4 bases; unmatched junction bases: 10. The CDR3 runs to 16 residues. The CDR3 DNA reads TGTGCCAGCAGCTTAGTTTTCGGCGGGAGCGTATACGAGCAGTACTTC. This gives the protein CASSLVFGGSVYEQYF.

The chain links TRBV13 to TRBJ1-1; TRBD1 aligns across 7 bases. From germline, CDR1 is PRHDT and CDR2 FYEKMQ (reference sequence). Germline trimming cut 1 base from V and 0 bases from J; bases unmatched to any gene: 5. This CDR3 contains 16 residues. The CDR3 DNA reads TGTGCCAGCAGCTTAGACGGCAGGGGGATGAACACTGAAGCTTTCTTT. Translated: CASSLDGRGMNTEAFF.

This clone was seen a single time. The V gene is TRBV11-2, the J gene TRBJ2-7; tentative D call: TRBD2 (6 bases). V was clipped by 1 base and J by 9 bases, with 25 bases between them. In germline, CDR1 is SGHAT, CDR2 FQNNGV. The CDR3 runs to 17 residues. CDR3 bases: TGTGCCAGCAGCTTAGGTCCCCCAGCGAGCGGGCGGGCTGGGCAGTACTTC. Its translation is CASSLGPPASGRAGQYF.

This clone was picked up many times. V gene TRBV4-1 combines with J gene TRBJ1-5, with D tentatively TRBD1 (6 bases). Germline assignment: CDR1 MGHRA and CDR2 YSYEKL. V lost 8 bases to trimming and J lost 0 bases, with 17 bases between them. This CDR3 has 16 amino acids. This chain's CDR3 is CASSQGPPFSNQPQHF. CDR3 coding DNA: TGCGCCAGCTCCCAGGGGCCCCCCTTTAGCAATCAGCCCCAGCATTTT.

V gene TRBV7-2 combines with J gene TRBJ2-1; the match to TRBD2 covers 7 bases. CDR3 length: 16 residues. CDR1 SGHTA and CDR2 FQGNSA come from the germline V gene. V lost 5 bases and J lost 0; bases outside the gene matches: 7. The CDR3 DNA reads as TGTGCCAGCAGCCCCCAAAGCGGGATCTCCTACAATGAGCAGTTCTTC. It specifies CASSPQSGISYNEQFF.

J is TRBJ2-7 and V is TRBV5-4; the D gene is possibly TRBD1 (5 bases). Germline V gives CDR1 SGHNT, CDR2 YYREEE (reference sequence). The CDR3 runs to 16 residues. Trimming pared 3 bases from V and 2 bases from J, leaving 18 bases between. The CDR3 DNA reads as TGTGCCAGCAGCTGGGGCGGCGGCGGTGGGGCCTACGAGCAGTACTTC. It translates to CASSWGGGGGAYEQYF.

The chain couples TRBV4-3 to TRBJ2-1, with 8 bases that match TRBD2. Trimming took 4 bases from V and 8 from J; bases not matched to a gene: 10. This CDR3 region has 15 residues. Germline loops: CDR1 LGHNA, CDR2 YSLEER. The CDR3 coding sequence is TGCGCCAGCAGCCCAACTCCGGGACTAGACTATGAGCAGTTCTTC. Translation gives CASSPTPGLDYEQFF.

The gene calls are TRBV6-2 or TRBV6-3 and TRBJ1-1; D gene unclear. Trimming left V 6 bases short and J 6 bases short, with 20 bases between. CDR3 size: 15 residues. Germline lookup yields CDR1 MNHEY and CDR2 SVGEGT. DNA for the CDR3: TGTGCCAGCAGCTCAAAAACTAGGGTCACTCCTGAAGCTTTCTTT. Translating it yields CASSSKTRVTPEAFF.

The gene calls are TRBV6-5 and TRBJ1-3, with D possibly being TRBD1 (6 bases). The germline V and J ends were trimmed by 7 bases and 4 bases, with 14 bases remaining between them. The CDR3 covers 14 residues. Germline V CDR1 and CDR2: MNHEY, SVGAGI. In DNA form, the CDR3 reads TGTGCCAGCAAACCACAGGGTTACGGAAACACCATATATTTT. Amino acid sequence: CASKPQGYGNTIYF.

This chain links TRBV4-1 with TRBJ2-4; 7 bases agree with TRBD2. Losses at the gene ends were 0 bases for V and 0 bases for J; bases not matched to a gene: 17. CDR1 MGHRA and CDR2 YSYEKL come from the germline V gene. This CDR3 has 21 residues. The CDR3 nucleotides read TGCGCCAGCAGCCAAGAGTGGTTGGGGCTGGGGACTATCCTAGCCAAAAACATTCAGTACTTC. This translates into CASSQEWLGLGTILAKNIQYF.

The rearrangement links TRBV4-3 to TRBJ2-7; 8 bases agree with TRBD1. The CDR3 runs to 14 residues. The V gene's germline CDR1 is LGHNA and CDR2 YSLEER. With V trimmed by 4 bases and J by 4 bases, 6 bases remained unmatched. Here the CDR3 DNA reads TGCGCCAGCAGCCGAGGGAGACAGGGGTACGAGCAGTACTTC. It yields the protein CASSRGRQGYEQYF.

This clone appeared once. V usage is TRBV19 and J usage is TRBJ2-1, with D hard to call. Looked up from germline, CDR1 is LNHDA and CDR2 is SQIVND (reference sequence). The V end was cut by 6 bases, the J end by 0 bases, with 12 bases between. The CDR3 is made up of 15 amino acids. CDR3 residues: CASSTILSSYNEQFF. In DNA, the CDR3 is TGTGCCAGTAGCACCATTCTAAGCTCCTACAATGAGCAGTTCTTC.

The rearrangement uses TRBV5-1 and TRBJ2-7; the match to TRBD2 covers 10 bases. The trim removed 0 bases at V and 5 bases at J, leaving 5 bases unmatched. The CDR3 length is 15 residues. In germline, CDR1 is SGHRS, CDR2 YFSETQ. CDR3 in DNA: TGCGCCAGCAGCTTGGCTAGCGGGAGTGCCAACGAGCAGTACTTC. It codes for CASSLASGSANEQYF.

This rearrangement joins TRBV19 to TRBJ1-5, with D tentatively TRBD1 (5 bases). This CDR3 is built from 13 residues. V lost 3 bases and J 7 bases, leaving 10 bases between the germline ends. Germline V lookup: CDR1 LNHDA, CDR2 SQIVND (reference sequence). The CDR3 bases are TGTGCCAGTAGTATCTCCCGACAGCAGCCCCAGCATTTT. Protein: CASSISRQQPQHF.

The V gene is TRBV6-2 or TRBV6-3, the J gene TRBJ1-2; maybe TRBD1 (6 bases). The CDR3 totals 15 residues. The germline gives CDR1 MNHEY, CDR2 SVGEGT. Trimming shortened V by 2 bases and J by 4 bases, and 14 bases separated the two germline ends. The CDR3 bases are TGTGCCAGCAGTTACGGGGGCAGGTTCGGCTATGGCTACACCTTC. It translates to CASSYGGRFGYGYTF.